These 30 T cell receptor beta chains came from one sample sequenced in a study of tumor-infiltrating lymphocytes in primary liver carcinoma. Investigators took RNA and DNA out together from 20-30 mg of unsorted bulk tissue. Total RNA amounting to 500 ng was the source from which TCR beta cDNA was made with a constant-region primer. Slightly modified ARM-PCR served as the procedure for the TCR beta libraries. These libraries came from three rounds of nested multiplex PCR. PCR rounds one and two used TRBV1-TRBV30 forward primers with a C-beta reverse primer for 10 cycles each. TCRdb fed the multiplex PCR reads into MiXCR, producing one record per CDR3 protein. The profile shows approximately 73,000 distinct CDR3 sequences, roughly two thirds of them singletons. The sequencing input was liver tumor tissue from sampling region 4. Subset denoted: tumor region T4, right-lateral pole. The receptors were gathered from a woman aged 55-69 years with primary liver carcinoma and hepatitis B virus infection.

This clonotype was counted at least ten times. V is TRBV5-6 and J is TRBJ2-5; 13 bases match TRBD2. Germline CDR1 SGHDT, CDR2 YYEEEE. This CDR3 region has 17 residues. V lost 1 base, J lost 4 bases, and 7 bases stayed unmatched. CDR3 loop: CASSLNIGLAGAETQYF. The CDR3 coding sequence is TGTGCCAGCAGCTTGAATATCGGACTAGCGGGAGCAGAGACCCAGTACTTC.

The chain joins TRBV28 to TRBJ1-5; a possible D gene is TRBD1 (5 bases). Trimming pared 8 bases from V and 15 bases from J, leaving 20 bases between. Looked up from germline, CDR1 is MDHEN and CDR2 is SYDVKM. The CDR3 spans 12 residues. The CDR3 DNA is TGTGCCAGCCGTTCCACGGGACTCATTTGGCATTTT. Encoded protein: CASRSTGLIWHF.

About this clonotype: Sequence at one end of the junction differs from germline and may be a read error. The chain couples TRBV6-6 to TRBJ1-3; perhaps TRBD1 as D (5 bases). The CDR3 sequence is 17 residues long. The V gene's germline CDR1 is MNHNY and CDR2 SVGAGI (reference sequence). CDR3 bases: TGTGCCAACAGTACATGGGACCCACCGGCGTCTGGAAACACCATATATTTT. Its protein is CANSTWDPPASGNTIYF.

This sequence joins TRBV11-2 and TRBJ1-1, with 7 bases lining up with TRBD1. Germline loops: CDR1 SGHAT, CDR2 FQNNGV. The CDR3 has 16 residues. The junction had 16 bases not matched to a gene; V was cut back by 10 bases and J by 2 bases. CDR3 bases: TGTGCCAATAGCTCAGGGGGGGGCGCGGGAAACACTGAAGCTTTCTTT. Protein product: CANSSGGGAGNTEAFF. Together with reference TRBV11-2 and TRBJ1-1, the CDR3 gives the full variable domain: EAGVAQSPRYKIIEKRQSVAFWCNPISGHATLYWYQQILGQGPKLLIQFQNNGVVDDSQLPKDRFSAERLKGVDSTLKIQPAKLEDSAVYLCANSSGGGAGNTEAFFGQGTRLTVV.

This clonotype showed up many times. The gene calls are TRBV28 and TRBJ2-5; a weak D match, TRBD2 (6 bases). V lost 4 bases, J lost 4 bases, and 13 bases lay in between. Per the germline V gene, CDR1 is MDHEN and CDR2 is SYDVKM. This CDR3 has 14 amino acids. As DNA, the CDR3 is TGTGCCAGCAGTTCTGGGGGGAGCCGAGAGACCCAGTACTTC. Residues: CASSSGGSRETQYF. Using reference TRBV28 and TRBJ2-5 for the parts outside the CDR3, the full variable domain is DVKVTQSSRYLVKRTGEKVFLECVQDMDHENMFWYRQDPGLGLRLIYFSYDVKMKEKGDIPEGYSVSREKKERFSLILESASTNQTSMYLCASSSGGSRETQYFGPGTRLLVL.

Worth noting for this clonotype: Relative to the germline gene, one junction end is altered; a read error may explain this. This rearrangement joins TRBV6-1 to TRBJ2-2, with a possible D match to TRBD1 (6 bases). Germline lookup yields CDR1 MNHNS and CDR2 SASEGT. This CDR3 has 13 amino acids. This CDR3 is CASNYRDTGDLFF. CDR3 in DNA: TGTGCCAGCAACTACAGGGATACCGGGGACCTGTTTTTT.

Notes on this clonotype: This clone may be a read error of a much larger clone one base away. The chain has TRBV28 and TRBJ2-1, with TRBD2 matching over 10 bases. The germline V gene encodes CDR1 MDHEN and CDR2 SYDVKM. The CDR3 sequence is 15 residues long. V shed 8 bases, J shed 8 bases, and the junction held 12 bases outside the gene matches. The DNA for the CDR3 is TGTGCCAGCGAAAAAGCGGGAGGGCTGCAAGATGAGCAGTTCTTC. Its translation is CASEKAGGLQDEQFF.

A word on this clonotype: The junction departs from the called germline gene at one end, perhaps through a read error. This chain links TRBV6-5 with TRBJ1-1, with D possibly being TRBD1 (5 bases). The CDR3 sequence is 14 residues long. Germline-derived CDR1 and CDR2 are MNHEY and SVGAGI. The CDR3, as DNA: TGTGCCAGCAGTCCTGGGGCCTTGTCCACTGAAACTTTCTTT. The encoded protein is CASSPGALSTETFF.

This sequence joins TRBV28 and TRBJ1-2; 10 bases are shared with TRBD1. The CDR3 is made up of 16 amino acids. Germline lookup yields CDR1 MDHEN and CDR2 SYDVKM. With V trimmed by 4 bases and J by 6 bases, 11 bases remained unmatched. The CDR3 DNA reads as TGTGCCAGCAGTTCCCGGCGGGACAGGGGATCACATGGCTACACCTTC. Protein sequence: CASSSRRDRGSHGYTF.

As for this clonotype: At one boundary the junction diverges from the germline segment, which might be a read error. The chain recombines TRBV11-2 with TRBJ2-7; D perhaps matches TRBD1 (5 bases). Germline V lookup: CDR1 SGHAT, CDR2 FQNNGV. The CDR3 contains 14 residues. This CDR3 reads CASNLGALVYEQYF. In DNA form, the CDR3 reads TGTGCCAGCAACTTAGGGGCCCTCGTCTACGAGCAGTACTTC.

This rearrangement joins TRBV12-3 or TRBV12-4 to TRBJ2-1; TRBD1 aligns across 9 bases. Losses at the gene ends were 8 bases for V and 9 bases for J; bases not matched to a gene: 17. CDR3 size: 16 residues. In DNA form, the CDR3 reads TGTGCCAGCTGTTCTCGCCCACGGGACAGGGACATTGAGCAGTTCTTC. This encodes CASCSRPRDRDIEQFF.

A remark on this clonotype: One end of the junction varies from germline; a read error may be responsible. V gene TRBV29-1 combines with J gene TRBJ1-5; no clear D. Germline lookup yields CDR1 SQVTM and CDR2 ANQGSEA. The CDR3 has 13 residues. The CDR3 DNA reads TGCAACGTTGAAGAGGCACTTGGTCAGCCCCAGCATTTT. This translates into CNVEEALGQPQHF.

Turning to this clonotype: The germline gene is not matched at one end of the junction; a read error may be the cause. V is TRBV12-3 or TRBV12-4 and J is TRBJ1-1; D may be TRBD1 (6 bases). This CDR3 is built from 15 residues. CDR3 in amino acids: CASSFGRGMYTEAFF. Written as DNA, the CDR3 is TGCGCCAGCAGTTTCGGCAGGGGAATGTACACTGAAGCTTTCTTT.

On this clonotype itself: This likely comes from a read error, as the CDR3 has no conserved phenylalanine or tryptophan at its end. The DNA is left out, because the CDR3 cannot be placed on it with certainty; the CDR3 is given as TCRdb lists it. Here the CDR3 reads CASSPPGRTDTLYL. The chain joins TRBV18 to TRBJ2-3. From its first to its last residue, the CDR3 has 14 amino acids. The V gene's germline CDR1 is KGHSH and CDR2 LQKENI.

As to this clonotype: The conserved closing phenylalanine or tryptophan is absent in this CDR3, likely reflecting a read error. V usage is TRBV6-1 and J usage is TRBJ2-3; D is perhaps TRBD1 or TRBD2 (6 bases each). Germline V lookup: CDR1 MNHNS, CDR2 SASEGT. The CDR3 has 15 amino acids. CDR3 nucleotides: TGTGCCAGCAGTGACGGGGGCTTTCGTACAGATATGCAGTATTAT. This encodes CASSDGGFRTDMQYY.

This clonotype occurred many times. The chain employs TRBV10-3 and TRBJ2-5; maybe TRBD2 (7 bases). V lost 3 bases to trimming and J lost 7 bases, with 18 bases between them. The germline CDR1 and CDR2 sequences are ENHRY and SYGVKD. The length of the CDR3 is 15 residues. The CDR3 is CAISEAGGARPTQYF. In nucleotides, the CDR3 is TGTGCCATCAGTGAAGCTGGGGGGGCCAGGCCGACCCAGTACTTC.

Note on this clonotype: A read error may be the cause here, since a much bigger clone is one base away. The rearrangement joins TRBV7-9 to TRBJ2-3, with 8 positions matching TRBD1. This CDR3 has 13 amino acids. After removal of 6 bases from V and 7 bases from J, the junction contained 6 bases not matched to a gene. CDR1 is SEHNR and CDR2 is FQNEAQ in the germline V gene (reference sequence). The CDR3 region has the DNA TGTGCCAGCAGTACAGGGGGTTCATATACGCAGTATTTT. It is translated as CASSTGGSYTQYF.

The J gene is TRBJ2-3, the V gene TRBV6-4; weak D call: TRBD2 (5 bases). CDR1 is MRHNA and CDR2 is SNTAGT in the germline V gene. The CDR3 spans 16 residues. Trimming stripped 2 bases from V and 3 bases from J, with 15 bases between. CDR3 in DNA: TGTGCCAGCAGTGACGTAGCGAAAGGGTCTACAGATACGCAGTATTTT. Translated, it gives CASSDVAKGSTDTQYF.

The chain recombines TRBV29-1 with TRBJ2-1, with 7 bases identical to TRBD2. Germline CDR1 and CDR2: SQVTM and ANQGSEA. The CDR3 totals 14 residues. The V and J ends lost 1 base and 9 bases, in that order; junction bases with no gene match: 9. CDR3 bases: TGCAGCGTTGAAGGGACTAGAGGGCACAGTGAGCAGTTCTTC. Amino acids: CSVEGTRGHSEQFF.

This clonotype was seen many times. The chain recombines TRBV5-4 with TRBJ2-1; 7 bases align to TRBD2. V was pared by 2 bases and J by 1 base, with 6 bases of the junction left unmatched. In germline, CDR1 is SGHNT, CDR2 YYREEE (reference sequence). This CDR3 is built from 16 residues. The CDR3 DNA sequence: TGTGCCAGCAGCTTCTTCGCGGGAGAGTCCTACAATGAGCAGTTCTTC. Translated, it gives CASSFFAGESYNEQFF.

Remarks on this clonotype: Since the CDR3 does not end with the conserved phenylalanine or tryptophan, this likely comes from a read error. CDR3 sequence (DNA): TGTGCCAGCAGCTTAGCATGGGGCATCGGGGAGCTGTTTTAT. This sequence encodes CASSLAWGIGELFY. The V call is TRBV11-3, the J call TRBJ2-2; TRBD1 might be the D (5 bases). The CDR3 runs 14 residues. V was pared by 1 base and J by 7 bases, with 10 bases between. Germline V CDR1 and CDR2: SGHNT, YENEEA.

A note on this clonotype: A read error may produce the germline difference seen at one junction end. The chain has TRBV6-5 and TRBJ1-5, with unresolved D. Germline V gene data show CDR1 as MNHEY and CDR2 as SVGAGI. The CDR3 totals 13 residues. The CDR3 spells CACRRDPWQPQHF. The CDR3 bases are TGTGCCTGCAGAAGGGATCCGTGGCAGCCCCAGCATTTT.

As concerns this clonotype: Without the conserved terminal phenylalanine or tryptophan, this CDR3 likely stems from a read error. This chain links TRBV6-1 with TRBJ1-5, with D unclear. V shed 8 bases and J shed 6 bases, with 23 bases lying between them. This CDR3 has 16 amino acids. CDR1 and CDR2 from the germline V gene are MNHNS and SASEGT. In nucleotides, the CDR3 is TGTGCCAGCCGAGGGTGGGCCCCGAGTCTACCTCAGCCCCAGCATTAT. Encoded protein: CASRGWAPSLPQPQHY.

The CDR3 spells CGTNTDTQYF. As DNA, the CDR3 is TGCGGCACTAACACCGATACGCAGTATTTT. This chain links TRBV29-1 with TRBJ2-3, with D unclear. The CDR3 is made up of 10 amino acids. Germline CDR1 SQVTM, CDR2 ANQGSEA.

Concerning this clonotype itself: An end of the junction differs from the germline gene, which may be a read error. V is TRBV5-1 and J is TRBJ1-1; TRBD1 matches 7 bases. This CDR3 spans 15 amino acids. Germline V CDR1 and CDR2: SGHRS, YFSETQ. CDR3: CACSSGQAATPLAFF. The CDR3 bases are TGCGCCTGCAGCTCCGGACAGGCTGCGACCCCCTTGGCTTTCTTT.

This clonotype was seen just once. Germline is not matched at one junction end, which may reflect a read error. The V and J genes are TRBV11-3 and TRBJ2-1; 8 bases are a match to TRBD1. The CDR3 has 17 residues. CDR1 is SGHNT and CDR2 is YENEEA in the germline V gene. CDR3 sequence: CVSSSQGARTMGNEQFF. In nucleotides, the CDR3 is TGTGTCAGCAGCTCCCAGGGGGCGCGGACCATGGGCAATGAGCAGTTCTTT.

Points on this clonotype: Given the absence of the conserved phenylalanine or tryptophan at the CDR3 end, a read error is likely. This rearrangement joins TRBV11-3 to TRBJ2-7, with 11 bases lining up with TRBD1. The germline gives CDR1 SGHNT, CDR2 YENEEA. CDR3 length: 15 residues. The junction had 10 bases not matched to a gene; V was cut back by 5 bases and J by 7 bases. CDR3 residues: CASSPRTGGNYEQYL. In DNA, the CDR3 is TGTGCCAGCAGCCCCAGGACAGGGGGCAACTATGAGCAGTACTTA.

V and J are TRBV6-5 and TRBJ2-7; 7 bases are a match to TRBD1. This CDR3 comprises 15 residues. V dropped 4 bases and J dropped 9; count of bases not matched to a gene: 15. The germline V gene has CDR1 MNHEY and CDR2 SVGAGI. The CDR3 DNA reads as TGTGCCAGCAGTTTGTTAGGACAGGTTCGCAATGGGCAGTACTTC. Translated: CASSLLGQVRNGQYF.

This clonotype was seen many times. The V gene is TRBV5-1, the J gene TRBJ2-1, with TRBD2 identical over 11 bases. V was clipped by 0 bases and J by 2 bases; unmatched bases: 7. The CDR3 covers 18 residues. Germline V gene lookup returns CDR1 SGHRS and CDR2 YFSETQ. Here the CDR3 reads CASSLAVGSGRAYNEQFF. The CDR3 DNA reads as TGCGCCAGCAGCTTGGCGGTTGGTAGCGGGAGGGCCTACAATGAGCAGTTCTTC. The whole variable domain, remainder taken from reference TRBV5-1 and TRBJ2-1, is KAGVTQTPRYLIKTRGQQVTLSCSPISGHRSVSWYQQTPGQGLQFLFEYFSETQRNKGNFPGRFSGRQFSNSRSEMNVSTLELGDSALYLCASSLAVGSGRAYNEQFFGPGTRLTVL.

With regard to this clonotype: An end of the junction does not agree with germline; a read error may underlie this. V and J are TRBV28 and TRBJ2-7; D unresolved. This CDR3 has 16 amino acids. CDR1 and CDR2 (germline): MDHEN, SYDVKM. The CDR3 bases are TGTGCCAACAGTTCCCCCCGGACCCCCCTCCCTTACGAGCAGTACTTC. Translated: CANSSPRTPLPYEQYF.